Following are 22 T cell receptor beta chains from one sample sequenced in a study of T-cell memory formation after mild COVID-19. TCRdb used MiXCR to reprocess the 5' RACE reads, holding one entry per CDR3 protein. The table shows 400,000 to 550,000 distinct CDR3 sequences, with roughly 25% occurring only once. The source material was PBMCs or a T cell subset sorted from them (not recorded which). The receptors come from an adult woman who had mild COVID-19 (a few samples of this study predate the infection). Cell type and time point are not known.

The sample holds one count of this clonotype. The chain recombines TRBV3-1 with TRBJ1-2, with a tentative D call TRBD1 (6 bases). Trimming pared 3 bases from V and 4 bases from J, leaving 15 bases between. Germline V CDR1 and CDR2: LGHDT, YNNKEL (reference sequence). CDR3 length: 15 amino acids. The CDR3 DNA follows: TGTGCCAGCAGCCAGGAGGGGGGCAGGGTCTATGGCTACACCTTC. Protein: CASSQEGGRVYGYTF.

This chain connects TRBV6-5 to TRBJ2-6; D call uncertain. The V end lost 6 bases, the J end lost 0 bases, and 18 bases lay between the germline ends. This CDR3 is built from 18 residues. From germline, CDR1 is MNHEY and CDR2 SVGAGI. CDR3 DNA: TGTGCCAGCAGCGAAAGGTCCTACCTAATCTCTGGGGCCAACGTCCTGACTTTC. It encodes CASSERSYLISGANVLTF.

This clonotype was picked up a small number of times. The rearrangement links TRBV7-2 to TRBJ2-5; D not resolved. CDR1 and CDR2 (germline): SGHTA, FQGNSA. V lost 4 bases, J lost 5 bases, and 8 bases lay in between. This CDR3 has 12 amino acids. CDR3 in amino acids: CASSSIAETQYF. CDR3 in DNA: TGTGCCAGCAGCTCCATTGCGGAGACCCAGTACTTC. Together with reference TRBV7-2 and TRBJ2-5, the CDR3 gives the full variable domain: GAGVSQSPSNKVTEKGKDVELRCDPISGHTALYWYRQSLGQGLEFLIYFQGNSAPDKSGLPSDRFSAERTGGSVSTLTIQRTQQEDSAVYLCASSSIAETQYFGPGTRLLVL.

The sample holds a few counts of this clonotype. V usage is TRBV15 and J usage is TRBJ2-5; D gene ambiguous. From germline, CDR1 is LNHNV and CDR2 YYDKDF (reference sequence). V was pared by 11 bases and J by 7 bases, with 5 bases between. CDR3 length: 8 amino acids. The CDR3 loop reads CARRTQYF. The CDR3 nucleotides are TGTGCCCGGAGGACCCAGTACTTC. The complete variable domain, with remaining parts taken from reference TRBV15 and TRBJ2-5, reads DAMVIQNPRYQVTQFGKPVTLSCSQTLNHNVMYWYQQKSSQAPKLLFHYYDKDFNNEADTPDNFQSRRPNTSFCFLDIRSPGLGDTAMYLCARRTQYFGPGTRLLVL.

This clonotype appeared a few times. J is TRBJ1-1 and V is TRBV2; 7 bases are a match to TRBD1. V lost 4 bases, J lost 4 bases, and 9 bases stayed unmatched. The germline gives CDR1 SNHLY, CDR2 FYNNEI. The CDR3 has 15 amino acids. CDR3 region: CASSGGRGLSTEAFF. The CDR3 bases are TGTGCCAGCAGTGGCGGCAGGGGGTTGAGCACTGAAGCTTTCTTT.

The sample holds a few counts of this clonotype. The rearrangement links TRBV2 to TRBJ2-5; 9 nucleotides align to TRBD1. The CDR3 has 14 residues. Germline values: CDR1 SNHLY, CDR2 FYNNEI. Trimming at V came to 4 bases and at J to 1 base, leaving 1 base not matched to a gene. The CDR3 is CASSVTGGQETQYF. The DNA for the CDR3 is TGTGCCAGCAGTGTGACAGGGGGCCAAGAGACCCAGTACTTC.

This clonotype was seen a handful of times. The chain joins TRBV6-5 to TRBJ2-1; TRBD1 agrees at 7 bases. This CDR3 has 14 amino acids. Losses at the gene ends were 6 bases for V and 1 base for J; bases not matched to a gene: 3. Germline CDR1 is MNHEY and CDR2 is SVGAGI. This chain's CDR3 is CASRRQGSYNEQFF. CDR3 nucleotide sequence: TGTGCCAGCAGGCGACAGGGTTCCTACAATGAGCAGTTCTTC.

The sample holds a few counts of this clonotype. This chain joins TRBV3-1 and TRBJ2-1, with D tentatively TRBD1 (5 bases). The CDR3 consists of 16 residues. The ends were cut back, 0 bases at V and 3 bases at J, with 12 bases in the middle. CDR1 and CDR2 from the germline V gene are LGHDT and YNNKEL (reference sequence). As DNA, the CDR3 is TGTGCCAGCAGCCAAGAGCAGGGCTGGGGCTACAATGAGCAGTTCTTC. This translates into CASSQEQGWGYNEQFF.

This clonotype appeared a few times. The J gene is TRBJ2-3, the V gene TRBV6-6, with 11 bases lining up with TRBD2. Germline trimming cut 5 bases from V and 6 bases from J; bases unmatched to any gene: 7. In germline, CDR1 is MNHNY, CDR2 SVGAGI (reference sequence). This CDR3 contains 15 residues. CDR3 sequence: CASSKPSGGWDTQYF. The CDR3 nucleotides are TGTGCCAGCAGTAAACCTAGCGGGGGGTGGGATACGCAGTATTTT.

This clonotype was detected a few times. The chain couples TRBV20-1 to TRBJ2-7; D gene unclear. Germline CDR1 and CDR2: DFQATT and SNEGSKA (reference sequence). CDR3 size: 13 residues. Deletions cut 1 base from V and 5 bases from J, with 12 bases between. The CDR3 loop is CSARGFALHEQYF. CDR3 DNA sequence: TGCAGTGCTAGAGGGTTTGCACTCCACGAGCAGTACTTC.

This clonotype was counted between two and nine times. The rearrangement links TRBV21-1 to TRBJ1-1. TRBV21-1 is a pseudogene segment. The CDR3 has 12 amino acids. CDR3 coding DNA: TGTGCCAGCAGCAAAAGGTGGGGGAAGGCTTTCTTT. Its translation: CASSKRWGKAFF.

This clonotype turned up a few times. The chain combines TRBV6-5 with TRBJ2-7; TRBD2 matches 14 bases. Germline assignment: CDR1 MNHEY and CDR2 SVGAGI. The ends lost 6 bases at V and 3 bases at J; junction bases unmatched: 4. The CDR3 runs 15 residues. The CDR3 DNA is TGTGCCAGCAGCCAGACTAGCGGGAGGGTCTACGAGCAGTACTTC. It codes for CASSQTSGRVYEQYF.

This clonotype was observed many times. The chain carries TRBV18 and TRBJ2-3; D is unclear. CDR3 size: 14 residues. The V gene lost 5 bases and the J gene lost 0 bases, with 9 bases spanning the gap. Germline V CDR1 and CDR2: KGHSH, LQKENI. CDR3 in amino acids: CASSYKSSTDTQYF. Written as DNA, the CDR3 is TGTGCCAGCTCATACAAGTCTAGCACAGATACGCAGTATTTT.

The table lists this clonotype with a few counts. The chain recombines TRBV7-9 with TRBJ2-1; tentative D call: TRBD1 (8 bases). CDR1 and CDR2 from the germline V gene are SEHNR and FQNEAQ (reference sequence). The CDR3 has 21 amino acids. Trimming removed 5 bases from V and 4 bases from J, with 33 bases in between. The CDR3 spells CASSGGQAPQKRGGVYNEQFF. The CDR3 coding sequence is TGTGCCAGCAGCGGGGGACAGGCACCCCAAAAGCGGGGAGGTGTGTACAATGAGCAGTTCTTC.

The sample holds many counts of this clonotype. This chain joins TRBV7-8 and TRBJ2-7; D unresolved. The CDR3 runs 13 residues. Trimming took off 5 bases at V and 1 base at J, with 9 bases between the two ends. Germline CDR1 reads SGHVS; CDR2 reads FQNEAQ. The CDR3 here is CASSLDGSYEQYF. In DNA, the CDR3 is TGTGCCAGCAGCCTCGACGGGTCCTACGAGCAGTACTTC.

This clonotype came up a few times. This chain connects TRBV7-3 to TRBJ2-1; the D call may be TRBD1 or TRBD2 (5 bases each). CDR1 SGHTA and CDR2 FQGTGA come from the germline V gene. V shed 5 bases and J shed 7 bases, with 12 bases lying between them. The CDR3 totals 13 residues. The CDR3 bases are TGTGCCAGCAGCCAAAGGTGGGGGAATGAGCAGTTCTTC. This gives the protein CASSQRWGNEQFF.

The sample holds many counts of this clonotype. The J gene is TRBJ2-7, the V gene TRBV5-1, with a possible D match to TRBD1 (6 bases). Germline V gene sequence: CDR1 SGHRS, CDR2 YFSETQ. V lost 5 bases, J lost 0 bases, and 12 bases lay in between. The CDR3 contains 14 residues. The CDR3 DNA follows: TGCGCCAGCAGACGAGGGACAAACTCCTACGAGCAGTACTTC. This encodes CASRRGTNSYEQYF.

J is TRBJ2-3 and V is TRBV7-2, with D possibly TRBD2 on 6 matching bases. V was pared by 2 bases and J by 2 bases, with 11 bases between. Germline V gives CDR1 SGHTA, CDR2 FQGNSA. The CDR3 has 15 amino acids. DNA of the CDR3: TGTGCCAGCAGCTTATGGACTAAAGACACAGATACGCAGTATTTT. Its protein is CASSLWTKDTDTQYF.

This clonotype was picked up a small number of times. The rearrangement uses TRBV4-1 and TRBJ2-7; possibly TRBD1 or TRBD2 for D (6 bases each). This CDR3 is built from 14 residues. Trimming took 1 base from V and 6 from J, leaving 13 bases between them. Germline CDR1 and CDR2: MGHRA and YSYEKL. CDR3 bases: TGCGCCAGCAGCCAAGCGGGGGCCGGCGGCGAGCAGTACTTC. This sequence encodes CASSQAGAGGEQYF.

The chain joins TRBV2 to TRBJ2-5, with D tentatively TRBD1 or TRBD2 (7 bases each). CDR3 size: 17 residues. The germline gives CDR1 SNHLY, CDR2 FYNNEI. The V end was cut by 1 base, the J end by 4 bases, with 19 bases between. In nucleotides, the CDR3 is TGTGCCAGCAGTGAAGGCGAGGGAGGGGGCCTTCCAGAGACCCAGTACTTC. Protein: CASSEGEGGGLPETQYF.

Only a few counts were recorded for this clonotype. V is TRBV2 and J is TRBJ2-7; 11 positions match TRBD1. CDR3 size: 16 residues. Trimming cost V 5 bases and J 5 bases; bases outside gene matches: 11. Germline V gene lookup returns CDR1 SNHLY and CDR2 FYNNEI. The CDR3 is CASSLFGQGASHEQYF. The CDR3, as DNA: TGTGCCAGCAGTCTCTTCGGACAGGGGGCTAGCCACGAGCAGTACTTC.

This clonotype was observed a few times. The CDR3 DNA is TGTGCCAGTAGTATATTCCTCCAGGGAGGTATGGACGAGCAGTACTTC. Amino acids: CASSIFLQGGMDEQYF. The rearrangement joins TRBV19 to TRBJ2-7; D possibly corresponds to TRBD2 (6 bases). Per germline, CDR1 LNHDA and CDR2 SQIVND (reference sequence). The CDR3 has 16 residues. Trimming took 2 bases from V and 5 from J, leaving 19 bases between them.